The rows below give T cell receptor beta chains drawn from one sample of a study of shared clonotypes between healthy human individuals. The repertoire was sequenced with immunoSEQ multiplex PCR; TCRdb's copy has only in-frame clones and lacks some. The repertoire holds fewer than 200,000 clones, with just under 95% as singletons. The sample taken for sequencing was naive CD4+ T cells sorted from blood. The receptors were gathered from a woman aged 25 to 39 in good health. CDR3s include the opening cysteine and the closing phenylalanine or tryptophan. Fields, in order: J gene, clone size, D gene, V gene, CDR3 DNA, CDR3 protein. D genes are given only for firm matches. For some rows the clone size is stated as once, few or many, or as a class when expanded; others skip it.

j_gene: TRBJ1-2; abundance: .; d_gene: .; v_gene: TRBV19; CDR3nt: TGTGCCAGTAGTACTCCAGAACAGGGATACTATGGCTACACCTTC; CDR3aa: CASSTPEQGYYGYTF
j_gene: TRBJ2-3; abundance: .; d_gene: TRBD1; v_gene: TRBV28; CDR3nt: TGTGCCAGCAGTTTCGCCCGGACAGGGGGCACAGATACGCAGTATTTT; CDR3aa: CASSFARTGGTDTQYF
j_gene: TRBJ2-1; abundance: .; d_gene: .; v_gene: TRBV21-1; CDR3nt: TGTGCCAGCAGCAATGCTGAATACTCGGGGAGCGGGAGATACAATGAGCAGTTCTTC; CDR3aa: CASSNAEYSGSGRYNEQFF
j_gene: TRBJ2-7; abundance: .; d_gene: .; v_gene: TRBV4-1; CDR3nt: TGCGCCAGCAGCCAAGATTGGGGCCGTGGGCTAGAGCAGTACTTC; CDR3aa: CASSQDWGRGLEQYF
j_gene: TRBJ2-3; abundance: .; d_gene: .; v_gene: TRBV6-4; CDR3nt: TGTGCCAGCAGTGACACCGTCACAGATACGCAGTATTTT; CDR3aa: CASSDTVTDTQYF
j_gene: TRBJ2-2; abundance: .; d_gene: TRBD1; v_gene: TRBV11-3; CDR3nt: TGTGCCAGCAGCCTGGGGACAGCTAACACCGGGGAGCTGTTTTTT; CDR3aa: CASSLGTANTGELFF
j_gene: TRBJ1-1; abundance: once; d_gene: TRBD1; v_gene: TRBV27; CDR3nt: TGTGCCAGCAAGCCCCAGACAGGGAGGGTGAACACTGAAGCTTTCTTT; CDR3aa: CASKPQTGRVNTEAFF
j_gene: TRBJ2-7; abundance: .; d_gene: .; v_gene: TRBV28; CDR3nt: TGTGCCAGCAGTTTATGGACAGGGAGGAGTCTCGAGCAGTACTTC; CDR3aa: CASSLWTGRSLEQYF
j_gene: TRBJ1-3; abundance: .; d_gene: .; v_gene: TRBV2; CDR3nt: TGTGCCAGCAGGAGGGGTTCCGGAGCGGGAAACACCATATATTTT; CDR3aa: CASRRGSGAGNTIYF
j_gene: TRBJ2-1; abundance: .; d_gene: .; v_gene: TRBV5-1; CDR3nt: TGCGCCAGCAGCTTGGTAGGCGGGGGCCCCCCGAATGAGCAGTTCTTC; CDR3aa: CASSLVGGGPPNEQFF